One sample yielded the 30 T cell receptor beta chains listed below, sequenced in a study of blood T cell repertoires in COVID-19. TCRdb's table, derived via immunoSEQ multiplex PCR, lists solely in-frame clones and lacks some. The sample has more than 300,000 clones; 70% to 90% are singletons. What was sequenced was peripheral blood. The source is a woman in her 30s with COVID-19, enrolled during active disease.

This chain joins TRBV5-4 and TRBJ2-1, with D hard to call. Germline CDR1 and CDR2: SGHNT and YYREEE (reference sequence). With 0 bases removed from V and 2 bases from J, the gap between germline ends came to 9 bases. This CDR3 is 15 amino acids long. The CDR3 loop is CASSLEISAYNEQFF. DNA for the CDR3: TGTGCCAGCAGCTTGGAGATTAGTGCCTACAATGAGCAGTTCTTC.

This chain uses TRBV20-1 with TRBJ2-2; D is uncertain. CDR3 size: 12 residues. Germline-derived CDR1 and CDR2 are DFQATT and SNEGSKA (reference sequence). With 3 bases removed from V and 6 bases from J, the gap between germline ends came to 8 bases. In DNA form, the CDR3 reads TGCAGTGCTAGTGGCTACTCCGGGGAGCTGTTTTTT. It yields the protein CSASGYSGELFF.

This chain uses TRBV20-1 with TRBJ2-7; D is unclear. Trimming removed 3 bases at V and 3 bases at J, with 9 bases between. Germline CDR1 and CDR2: DFQATT and SNEGSKA (reference sequence). This CDR3 comprises 12 residues. The CDR3 here is CSASRRNYEQYF. The CDR3 DNA reads TGCAGTGCTAGTCGCAGAAACTACGAGCAGTACTTC.

The V call is TRBV7-3, the J call TRBJ2-3, with TRBD2 as a possible D gene (6 bases). CDR1 is SGHTA and CDR2 is FQGTGA in the germline V gene. The V end was cut by 1 base, the J end by 9 bases, with 11 bases between. The CDR3 consists of 13 residues. The CDR3 region is CASSLSLRGTQYF. DNA of the CDR3: TGTGCCAGCAGCTTAAGTCTTCGGGGGACGCAGTATTTT.

Only a few counts were recorded for this clone. The rearrangement links TRBV28 to TRBJ2-1; perhaps TRBD2 as D (5 bases). This CDR3 is 17 amino acids long. Per the germline V gene, CDR1 is MDHEN and CDR2 is SYDVKM. V was cut by 5 bases and J by 0 bases, with 17 bases left in between. The CDR3 sequence is CASSLTRFDDSYNEQFF. The CDR3 coding sequence is TGTGCCAGCAGTCTCACTAGGTTTGATGACTCCTACAATGAGCAGTTCTTC.

V gene TRBV2 combines with J gene TRBJ2-3; 10 positions agree with TRBD2. V lost 10 bases, J lost 4 bases, and 8 bases stayed unmatched. The CDR3 loop spans 14 amino acids. Germline CDR1 and CDR2: SNHLY and FYNNEI. DNA for the CDR3: TGTGCCACTAGCGGGAGCCCAGTCGCAGATACGCAGTATTTT. This translates into CATSGSPVADTQYF. The full variable domain, completed using reference TRBV2 and TRBJ2-3, is EPEVTQTPSHQVTQMGQEVILRCVPISNHLYFYWYRQILGQKVEFLVSFYNNEISEKSEIFDDQFSVERPDGSNFTLKIRSTKLEDSAMYFCATSGSPVADTQYFGPGTRLTVL.

The chain carries TRBV4-1 and TRBJ2-5; D perhaps matches TRBD2 (5 bases). The V end lost 2 bases, the J end lost 0 bases, and 10 bases lay between the germline ends. The CDR3 covers 15 residues. Germline V gene lookup returns CDR1 MGHRA and CDR2 YSYEKL. The CDR3, as DNA: TGCGCCAGCAGCCAAACTCCGGGAAACCAAGAGACCCAGTACTTC. Protein sequence: CASSQTPGNQETQYF.

The chain links TRBV7-9 to TRBJ2-7; the D gene is possibly TRBD2 (6 bases). The ends were cut back, 5 bases at V and 1 base at J, with 15 bases in the middle. The CDR3 is 15 amino acids. The germline V gene encodes CDR1 SEHNR and CDR2 FQNEAQ (reference sequence). The CDR3 nucleotides are TGTGCCAGCAGCCCCGTGGACGGGGGATCCTACGAGCAGTACTTC. Translation: CASSPVDGGSYEQYF.

The chain joins TRBV29-1 to TRBJ2-1; D is uncertain. The CDR3 covers 14 residues. V lost 2 bases, J lost 2 bases, and 10 bases lay in between. Germline CDR1 and CDR2: SQVTM and ANQGSEA. For the CDR3, the DNA is TGCAGCGTTGAAATAACTGCCGCCTACAATGAGCAGTTCTTC. This gives the protein CSVEITAAYNEQFF.

The chain has TRBV7-2 and TRBJ1-2, with TRBD1 matching 8 bases. CDR3 length: 15 residues. Germline V gives CDR1 SGHTA, CDR2 FQGNSA. Trimming at V came to 1 base and at J to 2 bases, leaving 3 bases not matched to a gene. CDR3 in DNA: TGTGCCAGCAGCTTAGGGACAGGGCAAAACTATGGCTACACCTTC. Its translation: CASSLGTGQNYGYTF.

CDR3 in amino acids: CASSLEGTQESEQPQHF. The CDR3 coding sequence is TGTGCCAGTAGTTTGGAGGGCACACAGGAAAGCGAGCAGCCCCAGCATTTT. The rearrangement links TRBV19 to TRBJ1-5; D possibly corresponds to TRBD1 (5 bases). Trimming pared 5 bases from V and 7 bases from J, leaving 24 bases between. The CDR3 has 17 amino acids. Germline CDR1 reads LNHDA; CDR2 reads SQIVND (reference sequence).

The chain recombines TRBV11-2 with TRBJ2-7; D gene ambiguous. Per germline, CDR1 SGHAT and CDR2 FQNNGV. The CDR3 length is 13 residues. Trimming removed 5 bases from V and 3 bases from J, with 11 bases in between. CDR3 bases: TGTGCCAGCAGCCCGATTTTCAGCTACGAGCAGTACTTC. Amino acids: CASSPIFSYEQYF.

The chain joins TRBV6-2 or TRBV6-3 to TRBJ1-5; 7 bases match TRBD1. Losses at the gene ends were 5 bases for V and 4 bases for J; bases not matched to a gene: 8. Germline V gene lookup returns CDR1 MNHEY and CDR2 SVGEGT. This CDR3 comprises 15 residues. CDR3 DNA sequence: TGTGCCAGCAGTCACGACAGGGATAATAATCAGCCCCAGCATTTT. It encodes CASSHDRDNNQPQHF.

The J gene is TRBJ1-1, the V gene TRBV18; no definite D call. The germline V gene has CDR1 KGHSH and CDR2 LQKENI. This CDR3 has 13 amino acids. Trimming cost V 0 bases and J 5 bases, with 7 bases left between them. The CDR3 nucleotides are TGTGCCAGCTCACCACCGAGGAGAACTGAAGCTTTCTTT. This encodes CASSPPRRTEAFF.

The gene calls are TRBV5-6 and TRBJ1-5, with D possibly TRBD1 on 5 matching bases. Germline lookup yields CDR1 SGHDT and CDR2 YYEEEE. The CDR3 is 17 amino acids. V was pared by 0 bases and J by 2 bases, with 15 bases between. CDR3 in amino acids: CASSLVGGAGGNQPQHF. In nucleotides, the CDR3 is TGTGCCAGCAGCTTGGTCGGAGGGGCTGGCGGCAATCAGCCCCAGCATTTT.

The rearrangement joins TRBV19 to TRBJ1-5; D remains ambiguous. The CDR3 covers 12 residues. Trimming shortened V by 3 bases and J by 3 bases, and 3 bases separated the two germline ends. Per germline, CDR1 LNHDA and CDR2 SQIVND (reference sequence). The DNA for the CDR3 is TGTGCCAGTAGTATGTACAATCAGCCCCAGCATTTT. Its protein is CASSMYNQPQHF.

The chain couples TRBV29-1 to TRBJ2-3; the D gene is possibly TRBD2 (6 bases). The CDR3 length is 15 residues. Germline V gene sequence: CDR1 SQVTM, CDR2 ANQGSEA. Trimming shortened V by 4 bases and J by 0 bases, and 14 bases separated the two germline ends. In DNA, the CDR3 is TGCAGCGTTGTAGCGGCAGGGAGTAGCACAGATACGCAGTATTTT. Its translation: CSVVAAGSSTDTQYF.

The chain combines TRBV19 with TRBJ2-1; TRBD2 agrees at 12 bases. Germline V CDR1 and CDR2: LNHDA, SQIVND (reference sequence). CDR3 length: 18 residues. Trimming took 4 bases from V and 6 from J; bases not matched to a gene: 13. The CDR3: CASSTTSGRVSRVNEQFF. The DNA for the CDR3 is TGTGCCAGTAGTACGACTAGCGGGAGAGTGTCGAGGGTCAATGAGCAGTTCTTC.

This sequence joins TRBV2 and TRBJ1-5, with 7 positions matching TRBD1. Unmatched junction bases numbered 4, after V lost 2 bases and J lost 0 bases. CDR1 and CDR2 (germline): SNHLY, FYNNEI. This CDR3 region has 16 residues. The CDR3 region is CASSEHRGFSNQPQHF. The CDR3 DNA is TGTGCCAGCAGTGAACACAGGGGTTTTAGCAATCAGCCCCAGCATTTT.

This chain joins TRBV13 and TRBJ1-2, with a possible D match to TRBD1 (6 bases). CDR3 length: 15 residues. V lost 0 bases, J lost 3 bases, and 11 bases lay in between. Germline values: CDR1 PRHDT, CDR2 FYEKMQ (reference sequence). CDR3 sequence reads: CASSLGPGAHYGYTF. CDR3 bases: TGTGCCAGCAGCTTAGGCCCAGGGGCTCACTATGGCTACACCTTC.

The chain is built from TRBV2 and TRBJ2-7; the D gene is possibly TRBD1 (6 bases). From germline, CDR1 is SNHLY and CDR2 FYNNEI. Trimming removed 3 bases from V and 2 bases from J, with 8 bases in between. CDR3 length equals 13 residues. The CDR3 DNA is TGTGCCAGCAGTGAGGGACATCCCTACGAGCAGTACTTC. The encoded protein is CASSEGHPYEQYF.

The genes are TRBV3-1 (or the pseudogene TRBV3-2) and TRBJ2-6; no definite D call. The CDR3 covers 14 residues. Trimming took off 4 bases at V and 2 bases at J, with 6 bases between the two ends. Looked up from germline, CDR1 is LGHDT and CDR2 is YNNKEL (reference sequence). CDR3 nucleotide sequence: TGTGCCAGCAGCCGCGTCGCTGGGGCCAACGTCCTGACTTTC. This translates into CASSRVAGANVLTF.

The chain combines TRBV10-1 with TRBJ1-4; unclear D gene. The germline V gene has CDR1 WNHNN and CDR2 SYGVQD (reference sequence). There are 14 residues in the CDR3. V lost 0 bases and J 5 bases, leaving 7 bases between the germline ends. The CDR3 coding sequence is TGCGCCAGCAGTGAGTCGGCGAGGAATGAAAAACTGTTTTTT. It yields the protein CASSESARNEKLFF.

This rearrangement joins TRBV4-1 to TRBJ2-2, with TRBD1 matching over 8 bases. This CDR3 is built from 15 residues. Germline V gene sequence: CDR1 MGHRA, CDR2 YSYEKL. The ends lost 1 base at V and 5 bases at J; junction bases unmatched: 3. The CDR3 DNA reads as TGCGCCAGCAGCCAAGGCACAGGGGGGACCGGGGAGCTGTTTTTT. Its protein is CASSQGTGGTGELFF.

The chain links TRBV5-1 to TRBJ1-1; 9 positions match TRBD1. The junction had 6 bases not matched to a gene; V was cut back by 0 bases and J by 3 bases. The germline V gene has CDR1 SGHRS and CDR2 YFSETQ. CDR3 size: 16 residues. Written as DNA, the CDR3 is TGCGCCAGCAGCTTGGGGACAGGGGCGTGGGACACTGAAGCTTTCTTT. This sequence encodes CASSLGTGAWDTEAFF.

The gene calls are TRBV30 and TRBJ2-3; 12 nucleotides agree with TRBD2. The junction had 3 bases not matched to a gene; V was cut back by 0 bases and J by 2 bases. CDR1 GTSNPN and CDR2 SVGIG come from the germline V gene (reference sequence). The CDR3 length is 16 residues. CDR3 in DNA: TGTGCCTGGAGTGTAAGGACTAGCGGGAACACAGATACGCAGTATTTT. Its translation is CAWSVRTSGNTDTQYF.

The chain carries TRBV7-9 and TRBJ2-3; no definite D call. The CDR3 totals 12 residues. CDR1 and CDR2 (germline): SEHNR, FQNEAQ (reference sequence). V lost 8 bases and J lost 2, with 8 bases in between. The CDR3 DNA sequence: TGTGCCAGCGGTGGCCCCACAGATACGCAGTATTTT. This codes for CASGGPTDTQYF.

The chain is built from TRBV28 and TRBJ1-5, with TRBD1 matching over 8 bases. The CDR3 extends over 14 amino acids. J was trimmed by 2 bases and V by 6 bases; bases with no gene match: 3. Germline V gene sequence: CDR1 MDHEN, CDR2 SYDVKM. Here the CDR3 reads CASSRGQGNQPQHF. In nucleotides, the CDR3 is TGTGCCAGCAGCCGGGGACAGGGCAATCAGCCCCAGCATTTT.

The chain carries TRBV28 and TRBJ2-1, with TRBD2 matching 7 bases. The V segment lost 6 bases and the J segment 4 bases; nucleotides outside the gene matches: 9. This CDR3 contains 15 residues. CDR1 is MDHEN, CDR2 SYDVKM, per germline. The CDR3 is CASSHATSRYNEQFF. CDR3 in DNA: TGTGCCAGCAGCCATGCGACTAGCCGATACAATGAGCAGTTCTTC. Full variable domain (remainder filled in from reference TRBV28 and TRBJ2-1): DVKVTQSSRYLVKRTGEKVFLECVQDMDHENMFWYRQDPGLGLRLIYFSYDVKMKEKGDIPEGYSVSREKKERFSLILESASTNQTSMYLCASSHATSRYNEQFFGPGTRLTVL.

V is TRBV6-5 and J is TRBJ2-5; possibly TRBD1 for D (5 bases). The germline V gene encodes CDR1 MNHEY and CDR2 SVGAGI. Trimming stripped 4 bases from V and 2 bases from J, with 17 bases between. This CDR3 contains 16 residues. CDR3 residues: CASSSYLREGQETQYF. In DNA, the CDR3 is TGTGCCAGCAGTTCGTACCTCAGGGAAGGACAAGAGACCCAGTACTTC.